Presented here are 19 T cell receptor beta chains from one specimen sequenced in a study of neurological immune-mediated disorders. The time point denotes: longitudinal time-point 2. TCRdb processed the 5' RACE reads anew with MiXCR; each CDR3 protein has one entry. This sample yields more than 55,000 distinct CDR3 sequences, of which more than 9.5% are seen a single time; 12% belongs to the top ten. Sequencing input: PBMCs. The source is a man aged 30-40 years in good health.

This clonotype has a count of ten or more. The rearrangement joins TRBV19 to TRBJ2-7, with 8 bases that match TRBD1. This CDR3 has 13 amino acids. CDR1 is LNHDA and CDR2 is SQIVND in the germline V gene (reference sequence). J gave up 3 bases and V 4 bases, and 2 bases lay outside the gene matches. DNA of the CDR3: TGTGCCAGTAGTAGGACAGGGAACTACGAGCAGTACTTC. Protein sequence: CASSRTGNYEQYF.

V is TRBV6-4 and J is TRBJ2-1; 10 positions agree with TRBD2. CDR3 length: 15 amino acids. CDR1 MRHNA and CDR2 SNTAGT come from the germline V gene. Trimming at V came to 5 bases and at J to 4 bases, leaving 5 bases not matched to a gene. For the CDR3, the DNA is TGTGCCAGCAGTTCCCTAGCGGGAGAGTACAATGAGCAGTTCTTC. This codes for CASSSLAGEYNEQFF.

This clonotype was counted at least ten times. The chain employs TRBV5-1 and TRBJ2-3, with D perhaps matching TRBD1 (6 bases). V lost 0 bases and J lost 0, with 8 bases in between. The germline V gene has CDR1 SGHRS and CDR2 YFSETQ. The CDR3 is 15 residues long. CDR3 nucleotides: TGCGCCAGCAGCTTGGTTGGGACAAGCACAGATACGCAGTATTTT. Protein product: CASSLVGTSTDTQYF.

This clonotype appeared many times. The chain has TRBV6-6 and TRBJ1-2; D remains ambiguous. This CDR3 contains 15 residues. The V and J ends lost 6 bases and 7 bases respectively, with 21 bases between them. Germline V gene data show CDR1 as MNHNY and CDR2 as SVGAGI (reference sequence). This chain's CDR3 is CASSRKDTWIAGYTF. DNA of the CDR3: TGTGCCAGCAGCCGGAAAGACACCTGGATTGCTGGCTACACCTTC.

This clonotype has ten or more counts. V usage is TRBV6-6 and J usage is TRBJ1-5; 9 positions match TRBD1. Germline CDR1 reads MNHNY; CDR2 reads SVGAGI (reference sequence). The V and J ends lost 4 bases and 7 bases, in that order; junction bases with no gene match: 14. This CDR3 has 17 amino acids. The CDR3, as DNA: TGTGCCAGCAGTTTGGGCCTTCACCGGACAGGGGTACAGCCCCAGCATTTT. Amino acids: CASSLGLHRTGVQPQHF.

There are many counts of this clonotype. The chain employs TRBV7-2 and TRBJ2-5; TRBD1 or TRBD2 may be the D gene (7 bases each). The CDR3 consists of 17 residues. Deletions cut 1 base from V and 9 bases from J, with 24 bases between. CDR1 is SGHTA and CDR2 is FQGNSA in the germline V gene. The CDR3 sequence: CASSLVVGAGGGEAQYF. DNA of the CDR3: TGTGCCAGCAGCTTAGTAGTTGGGGCAGGGGGGGGAGAAGCCCAGTACTTC. The complete variable domain, with remaining parts taken from reference TRBV7-2 and TRBJ2-5, reads GAGVSQSPSNKVTEKGKDVELRCDPISGHTALYWYRQSLGQGLEFLIYFQGNSAPDKSGLPSDRFSAERTGGSVSTLTIQRTQQEDSAVYLCASSLVVGAGGGEAQYFGPGTRLLVL.

A note on this clonotype: A clone one base away is much larger, so this may be a read error. This chain connects TRBV13 to TRBJ2-7; perhaps TRBD2 as D (6 bases). Germline loops: CDR1 PRHDT, CDR2 FYEKMQ (reference sequence). This CDR3 comprises 15 residues. CDR3 in DNA: TGTGCCAACAGCTTATTCGGGACTGGTCCCTACGAGCAGTACTTC. It encodes CANSLFGTGPYEQYF.

In this sample, this clonotype turned up many times. This chain uses TRBV20-1 with TRBJ2-5; D gene ambiguous. Trimming cost V 3 bases and J 2 bases, with 4 bases left between them. This CDR3 region has 11 residues. Germline CDR1 is DFQATT and CDR2 is SNEGSKA (reference sequence). The CDR3 bases are TGCAGTGCTAGCACTCAAGAGACCCAGTACTTC. It translates to CSASTQETQYF.

This clonotype was recorded at least ten times. The genes are TRBV28 and TRBJ2-3; weak D call: TRBD1 (5 bases). Germline CDR1 MDHEN, CDR2 SYDVKM. V lost 7 bases to trimming and J lost 1 base, with 12 bases between them. There are 14 residues in the CDR3. Here the CDR3 DNA reads TGTGCCAGCACCCAGCAGGGTGGCACAGATACGCAGTATTTT. Translated: CASTQQGGTDTQYF.

This clonotype was seen a few times. The V gene is TRBV24-1, the J gene TRBJ2-3, with D perhaps matching TRBD2 (6 bases). V lost 0 bases, J lost 0 bases, and 15 bases lay in between. CDR3 size: 18 residues. CDR1 is KGHDR, CDR2 SFDVKD, per germline. CDR3 nucleotides: TGTGCCACCAGTGATTTGGAGGTCGGTGCGGGAAGCACAGATACGCAGTATTTT. Translated, it gives CATSDLEVGAGSTDTQYF.

The rearrangement links TRBV7-9 to TRBJ2-1, with D perhaps being TRBD1 or TRBD2 (5 bases each). The germline gives CDR1 SEHNR, CDR2 FQNEAQ (reference sequence). The CDR3 loop spans 15 amino acids. V was pared by 5 bases and J by 7 bases, with 18 bases between. The CDR3 nucleotides read TGTGCCAGCAGCCGGGACCCCGGGCGCGAGAATGAGCAGTTCTTC. Amino acid sequence: CASSRDPGRENEQFF.

This clonotype was detected ten times or more. V gene TRBV19 combines with J gene TRBJ1-5; D gene ambiguous. The germline CDR1 and CDR2 sequences are LNHDA and SQIVND (reference sequence). Trimming cost V 7 bases and J 2 bases, with 6 bases left between them. There are 12 residues in the CDR3. The CDR3 DNA follows: TGTGCCAGTAATCTGGGCAATCAGCCCCAGCATTTT. Protein: CASNLGNQPQHF.

There are many counts of this clonotype. The chain links TRBV4-1 to TRBJ2-3; D remains ambiguous. CDR1 and CDR2 (germline): MGHRA, YSYEKL. The CDR3 extends over 14 amino acids. V lost 0 bases and J 7 bases, leaving 11 bases between the germline ends. The chain's CDR3 is CASSQDPNGNTQYF. For the CDR3, the DNA is TGCGCCAGCAGCCAAGACCCAAACGGAAATACGCAGTATTTT.

In its sample, this clonotype was seen a few times. The rearrangement uses TRBV5-1 and TRBJ1-3, with TRBD1 matching 12 bases. The CDR3 totals 16 residues. V gave up 7 bases and J gave up 2 bases; unmatched junction bases: 7. Germline-derived CDR1 and CDR2 are SGHRS and YFSETQ. CDR3 in DNA: TGCGCCAGCGGGACAGGGGGCGCGGATGCTGGAAACACCATATATTTT. It codes for CASGTGGADAGNTIYF.

This clonotype was counted many times. The chain links TRBV5-1 to TRBJ1-5; D not resolved. Germline values: CDR1 SGHRS, CDR2 YFSETQ. The V end lost 4 bases, the J end lost 5 bases, and 10 bases lay between the germline ends. The CDR3 runs 13 residues. The CDR3 sequence is CASSQSVDQPQHF. The CDR3 bases are TGCGCCAGCAGCCAAAGTGTCGATCAGCCCCAGCATTTT. The entire variable domain, with the rest obtained from reference TRBV5-1 and TRBJ1-5, is as follows: KAGVTQTPRYLIKTRGQQVTLSCSPISGHRSVSWYQQTPGQGLQFLFEYFSETQRNKGNFPGRFSGRQFSNSRSEMNVSTLELGDSALYLCASSQSVDQPQHFGDGTRLSIL.

This clonotype was seen ten or more times. The chain uses TRBV20-1 and TRBJ1-4, with 7 bases aligning to TRBD1. The CDR3 sequence is 14 residues long. Per the germline V gene, CDR1 is DFQATT and CDR2 is SNEGSKA (reference sequence). J lost 4 bases, V lost 2 bases, and 4 bases had no gene match. CDR3 protein: CSARKDRSNEKLFF. CDR3 bases: TGCAGTGCTAGAAAGGACAGGAGTAATGAAAAACTGTTTTTT.

This clonotype was counted ten times or more. This chain connects TRBV12-3 or TRBV12-4 to TRBJ2-7; D remains ambiguous. Trimming removed 3 bases from V and 3 bases from J, with 3 bases in between. The CDR3 runs 11 residues. The CDR3 coding sequence is TGTGCCAGCAGTTTTGGCTACGAGCAGTACTTC. Protein sequence: CASSFGYEQYF.

The genes are TRBV11-2 and TRBJ2-4, with D perhaps TRBD1 (6 bases). CDR1 and CDR2 (germline): SGHAT, FQNNGV. The CDR3 totals 20 residues. Trimming shortened V by 1 base and J by 2 bases, and 24 bases separated the two germline ends. CDR3 amino acids: CASSLGDWGQFSRTKNIQYF. The CDR3 nucleotides are TGTGCCAGCAGCTTAGGAGACTGGGGGCAGTTTAGTCGGACCAAAAACATTCAGTACTTC.

This clonotype was observed at least ten times. The chain combines TRBV5-1 with TRBJ1-2, with TRBD1 matching over 7 bases. CDR1 is SGHRS and CDR2 is YFSETQ in the germline V gene. V lost 1 base to trimming and J lost 7 bases; unmatched junction nucleotides: 10. This CDR3 has 15 amino acids. The CDR3 DNA sequence: TGCGCCAGCAGCTTGCCTCAAGACAGGGCGGGTGGCTACACCTTC. Its protein is CASSLPQDRAGGYTF.